This T cell receptor beta chain appears in the sequencing data of a study of blood T cells in healthy people across ages. A J-beta primer mix and a sample-barcoded 5' primer were used in a second PCR of about 7 to 12 cycles. TCRdb used MiXCR to reprocess the 5' RACE reads, holding one entry per CDR3 protein. The sample records around 1.5 million distinct CDR3 sequences, about 35% being singletons. This CDR3 contains 16 residues. Germline-derived CDR1 and CDR2 are LNHNV and YYDKDF (reference sequence). Trimming cost V 4 bases and J 3 bases, with 16 bases left between them. J is TRBJ1-5 and V is TRBV15, with D maybe TRBD1 (6 bases). Sequenced: blood. This TCR was sampled from a woman aged 25 to 39 in good health. In DNA, the CDR3 is TGTGCCACCAGCACCATGACCCAGGGGTACAATCAGCCCCAGCATTTT. Protein product: CATSTMTQGYNQPQHF.